Detailed here is one TCR beta chain. The antigen is not known. V was cut by 1 base and J by 6 bases, with 4 bases left in between. Germline V gene data show CDR1 as DFQATT and CDR2 as SNEGSKA (reference sequence). This CDR3 spans 10 amino acids. Researchers ran the assay at a deep level. Using immunoSEQ multiplex PCR, the repertoire was profiled, and TCRdb retains in-frame clones only, with some absent. Here the sample spans about 1.5 million clones, under 99% being singletons. This entry comes from a study of shared clonotypes between healthy human individuals. Study observations and caveats: Limitation of the genetic and exposure-history diversity represented came from the few donors.

Source material: naive CD4+ T cells sorted from blood. The subset: CD45RA+ positively selected. The V call is TRBV20-1, the J call TRBJ2-7; D uncertain. The origin of this receptor is a man aged 30-40 years in good health. The CDR3 sequence: CSARVFEQYF. CDR3 nucleotides: TGCAGTGCTAGAGTTTTCGAGCAGTACTTC.